These 10 T cell receptor beta chains were sequenced from one sample in a study of blood T cell repertoires in COVID-19. Method: immunoSEQ multiplex PCR; TCRdb's copy keeps in-frame clones and lacks some. The repertoire holds around 250,000 clones, with approximately 82% as singletons. Sequencing was performed on PBMCs or T cells enriched from blood (not recorded which). The receptor set was obtained from a man between 35 and 55 years old who had recovered from COVID-19.

This clone was observed a handful of times. The chain combines TRBV28 with TRBJ1-4; D is possibly TRBD1 (5 bases). V was shortened by 6 bases and J by 0 bases, with 5 bases between the two germline ends. CDR1 MDHEN and CDR2 SYDVKM come from the germline V gene. CDR3 length: 13 residues. Written as DNA, the CDR3 is TGTGCCAGCAGGGACACAACTAATGAAAAACTGTTTTTT. It codes for CASRDTTNEKLFF.

This chain's CDR3 is CASAMGRDKNIQYF. The CDR3 region has the DNA TGTGCCAGCGCGATGGGCAGGGATAAAAACATTCAGTACTTC. V usage is TRBV2 and J usage is TRBJ2-4, with a weak D call TRBD1 (5 bases). The V gene's germline CDR1 is SNHLY and CDR2 FYNNEI. The CDR3 extends over 14 amino acids. V lost 8 bases to trimming and J lost 4 bases, with 15 bases between them.

V is TRBV7-3 and J is TRBJ2-3; 7 bases are shared with TRBD2. The CDR3 extends over 15 amino acids. Looked up from germline, CDR1 is SGHTA and CDR2 is FQGTGA. Germline trimming cut 3 bases from V and 4 bases from J; bases unmatched to any gene: 7. The DNA of the CDR3 is TGTGCCAGCAGCTTGAGCGGGATGGGCGCAGATACGCAGTATTTT. Its protein is CASSLSGMGADTQYF.

The chain combines TRBV4-1 with TRBJ2-1; 8 bases align to TRBD1. This CDR3 region has 17 residues. V lost 2 bases, J lost 3 bases, and 9 bases stayed unmatched. Germline values: CDR1 MGHRA, CDR2 YSYEKL. The CDR3 reads CASSQKVGQGYYNEQFF. CDR3 sequence (DNA): TGCGCCAGCAGCCAAAAGGTTGGACAGGGCTACTACAATGAGCAGTTCTTC.

The gene calls are TRBV9 and TRBJ2-3; weak D call: TRBD1 (5 bases). Trimming took 4 bases from V and 2 from J, leaving 11 bases between them. The CDR3 is made up of 14 amino acids. In germline, CDR1 is SGDLS, CDR2 YYNGEE. Here the CDR3 DNA reads TGTGCCAGCAGCCCGCAGGGTTCCACAGATACGCAGTATTTT. This sequence encodes CASSPQGSTDTQYF.

J is TRBJ2-7 and V is TRBV12-2; no check of the table's D call, TRBD1, against the DNA was made. TRBV12-2 is recorded as a pseudogene. CDR3 length: 15 amino acids. The CDR3 is CASRLKTIEPYEQYF. The CDR3 DNA follows: TGTGCAAGTCGCTTAAAAACAATCGAACCCTACGAGCAGTACTTC.

The V and J genes are TRBV5-4 and TRBJ1-6; weak D call: TRBD1 (5 bases). The CDR3 extends over 14 amino acids. V was trimmed by 2 bases and J by 8 bases, leaving 11 bases between them. The germline CDR1 and CDR2 sequences are SGHNT and YYREEE (reference sequence). CDR3 DNA sequence: TGTGCCAGCAGCTTATTCAGGGCTTATTCACCCCTCCACTTT. This translates into CASSLFRAYSPLHF.

This clone was counted once. Possible read error: a much larger clone is one base away. The chain joins TRBV28 to TRBJ2-3; D remains ambiguous. The germline V and J ends were trimmed by 4 bases and 3 bases, with 5 bases remaining between them. From germline, CDR1 is MDHEN and CDR2 SYDVKM. The CDR3 covers 12 residues. This chain's CDR3 is CASSSPTDTQYF. The CDR3, as DNA: TGTGCCAGCAGTTCCCCTACAGATACGCAGTATTTT. The whole variable domain, filled in from reference TRBV28 and TRBJ2-3, reads DVKVTQSSRYLVKRTGEKVFLECVQDMDHENMFWYRQDPGLGLRLIYFSYDVKMKEKGDIPEGYSVSREKKERFSLILESASTNQTSMYLCASSSPTDTQYFGPGTRLTVL.

This chain links TRBV27 with TRBJ1-1; possible D gene TRBD1, 6 bases. V lost 4 bases to trimming and J lost 0 bases, with 12 bases between them. Germline CDR1 reads MNHEY; CDR2 reads SMNVEV (reference sequence). The CDR3 contains 15 residues. In DNA form, the CDR3 reads TGTGCCAGCAGTTCAGGCAGGGGAATGAACACTGAAGCTTTCTTT. Its translation: CASSSGRGMNTEAFF.

V usage is TRBV5-1 and J usage is TRBJ2-2; no clear D gene. Trimming removed 0 bases from V and 0 bases from J, with 9 bases in between. CDR3 length equals 16 residues. The germline gives CDR1 SGHRS, CDR2 YFSETQ. As DNA, the CDR3 is TGCGCCAGCAGCTTGGAGGCGGCCGCGAACACCGGGGAGCTGTTTTTT. Protein sequence: CASSLEAAANTGELFF.